Shown below are 5 T cell receptor beta chains from a single sample sequenced in a study of blood T cell repertoires in COVID-19. Libraries were prepared by immunoSEQ multiplex PCR; TCRdb keeps only in-frame clonotypes and omits some of them. In the table there are 270,000 or so clones, 65% to 90% of which are singletons. Sample: peripheral blood. These receptors all stem from a human donor in a cohort sampled during active COVID-19.

The chain links TRBV23-1 to TRBJ2-3, with a possible D match to TRBD2 (5 bases). TRBV23-1 is an ORF for which the function is uncertain. The CDR3 length is 15 residues. Trimming shortened V by 3 bases and J by 6 bases, and 16 bases separated the two germline ends. The CDR3 region has the DNA TGCGCCAGCAGTCATGGCGTTGAGTCGGGGGATACGCAGTATTTT. This encodes CASSHGVESGDTQYF.

The rearrangement uses TRBV4-1 and TRBJ2-1; the match to TRBD2 covers 8 bases. V trimming: 1 base; J trimming: 10 bases; junction bases outside the gene matches: 12. Germline V gives CDR1 MGHRA, CDR2 YSYEKL. CDR3 length equals 16 residues. CDR3 region: CASSQGAGRAHGEQFF. CDR3 nucleotides: TGCGCCAGCAGCCAAGGGGCCGGGAGGGCCCATGGCGAGCAGTTCTTC.

The V call is TRBV29-1, the J call TRBJ2-3; 8 nucleotides agree with TRBD2. This CDR3 has 15 amino acids. The V gene's germline CDR1 is SQVTM and CDR2 ANQGSEA. Unmatched junction bases numbered 13, after V lost 5 bases and J lost 6 bases. CDR3 region: CSVKTGTRGLDTQYF. The CDR3 DNA reads TGCAGCGTTAAAACCGGGACTAGGGGTTTGGATACGCAGTATTTT.

The V gene is TRBV6-5, the J gene TRBJ1-6, with 10 bases matching TRBD1. Losses at the gene ends were 2 bases for V and 10 bases for J; bases not matched to a gene: 2. The CDR3 sequence is 14 residues long. Germline lookup yields CDR1 MNHEY and CDR2 SVGAGI. Written as DNA, the CDR3 is TGTGCCAGCAGTTACGGGACAGGGGAATCACCCCTCCACTTT. Translated: CASSYGTGESPLHF.

V is TRBV4-3 and J is TRBJ1-1; 8 nucleotides line up with TRBD1. V lost 0 bases to trimming and J lost 4 bases; unmatched junction nucleotides: 10. The CDR3 has 17 residues. Looked up from germline, CDR1 is LGHNA and CDR2 is YSLEER. The CDR3 reads CASSQDVDRVLSTEAFF. The CDR3 DNA reads as TGCGCCAGCAGCCAAGATGTGGACAGGGTTTTAAGCACTGAAGCTTTCTTT.